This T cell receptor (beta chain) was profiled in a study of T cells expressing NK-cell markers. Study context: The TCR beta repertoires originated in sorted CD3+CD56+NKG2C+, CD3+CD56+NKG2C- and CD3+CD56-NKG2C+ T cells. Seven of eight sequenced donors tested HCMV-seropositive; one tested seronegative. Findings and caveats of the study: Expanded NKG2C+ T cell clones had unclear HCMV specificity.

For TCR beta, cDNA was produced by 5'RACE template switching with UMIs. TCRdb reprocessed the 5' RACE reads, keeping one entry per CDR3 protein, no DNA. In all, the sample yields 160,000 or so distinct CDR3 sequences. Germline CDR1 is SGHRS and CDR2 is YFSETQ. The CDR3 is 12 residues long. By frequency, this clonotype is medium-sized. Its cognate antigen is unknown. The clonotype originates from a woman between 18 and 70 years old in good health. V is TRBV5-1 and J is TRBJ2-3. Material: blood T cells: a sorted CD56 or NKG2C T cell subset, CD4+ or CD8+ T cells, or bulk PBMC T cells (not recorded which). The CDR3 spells CASSLEGDTQYF.